This entry lists 13 T cell receptor beta chains sequenced from one sample in a study of CD8 T cells in ankylosing spondylitis. TCRdb processed the 5' RACE reads anew with MiXCR; each CDR3 protein has one entry. The profile covers about 160,000 distinct CDR3 sequences, with 9.5% to 10% appearing a single time and about 15% taken by the ten largest. The sample taken for sequencing was blood, either unsorted or a sorted T cell fraction (not recorded which). The receptors originated from a female donor with ankylosing spondylitis or in good health (not recorded which).

The genes are TRBV29-1 and TRBJ2-2, with D maybe TRBD2 (5 bases). This CDR3 is built from 17 residues. The V and J ends lost 2 bases and 0 bases respectively, with 16 bases between them. Germline V CDR1 and CDR2: SQVTM, ANQGSEA. CDR3: CSVEITGEGTNTGELFF. CDR3 nucleotide sequence: TGCAGCGTTGAAATTACCGGGGAAGGAACGAACACCGGGGAGCTGTTTTTT.

In its sample, this clonotype was seen a few times. The CDR3 spells CASSLLRLGSYNEQFF. Written as DNA, the CDR3 is TGTGCCAGCAGCTTATTACGCCTGGGAAGCTACAATGAGCAGTTCTTC. V usage is TRBV7-8 and J usage is TRBJ2-1; D is undetermined. Trimming removed 2 bases at V and 3 bases at J, with 14 bases between. CDR1 and CDR2 (germline): SGHVS, FQNEAQ. The CDR3 runs to 16 residues.

V is TRBV12-3 or TRBV12-4 and J is TRBJ2-4, with 7 bases matching TRBD1. J was trimmed by 1 base and V by 6 bases; bases with no gene match: 9. This CDR3 has 16 amino acids. CDR3 sequence (DNA): TGTGCCAGCAGAGAGACAGGGTATGCGGCCAAAAACATTCAGTACTTC. It specifies CASRETGYAAKNIQYF.

This clonotype came up many times. This sequence joins TRBV14 and TRBJ2-7; maybe TRBD1 (6 bases). Germline-derived CDR1 and CDR2 are SGHDN and FVKESK. There are 14 residues in the CDR3. The ends were cut back, 5 bases at V and 0 bases at J, with 11 bases in the middle. The CDR3 DNA reads TGTGCCAGCAGCTATCGGGACAACTCCTACGAGCAGTACTTC. As protein: CASSYRDNSYEQYF.

The chain joins TRBV27 to TRBJ2-1, with D hard to call. The CDR3 spans 17 residues. Trimming stripped 5 bases from V and 1 base from J, with 18 bases between. Germline V gene lookup returns CDR1 MNHEY and CDR2 SMNVEV (reference sequence). CDR3 sequence reads: CASSQPTSMRSYNEQFF. DNA of the CDR3: TGTGCCAGCAGTCAGCCGACATCGATGAGGTCCTACAATGAGCAGTTCTTC.

This clonotype was seen many times. The rearrangement links TRBV27 to TRBJ2-7; no definite D call. This CDR3 spans 14 amino acids. Trimming took off 2 bases at V and 0 bases at J, with 8 bases between the two ends. In germline, CDR1 is MNHEY, CDR2 SMNVEV (reference sequence). The CDR3 loop is CASSLADGSYEQYF. CDR3 DNA: TGTGCCAGCAGTTTAGCGGACGGCTCCTACGAGCAGTACTTC.

This clonotype was seen a few times. The rearrangement uses TRBV12-3 or TRBV12-4 and TRBJ2-7; D is unresolved. The CDR3 contains 13 residues. Trimming shortened V by 2 bases and J by 4 bases, and 9 bases separated the two germline ends. The CDR3 here is CASSLYLSYEQYF. In nucleotides, the CDR3 is TGTGCCAGCAGTTTATATCTTTCTTACGAGCAGTACTTC.

This clonotype was seen many times. The V call is TRBV12-3 or TRBV12-4, the J call TRBJ2-2, with D perhaps TRBD1 or TRBD2 (5 bases each). Trimming left V 3 bases short and J 4 bases short, with 12 bases between. CDR3 size: 15 residues. CDR3 coding DNA: TGTGCCAGCAGTTTTGGGGGAGTCATCACCGGGGAGCTGTTTTTT. It translates to CASSFGGVITGELFF.

This clonotype was found a few times. The chain is built from TRBV7-2 and TRBJ1-2; D may be TRBD1 (5 bases). In germline, CDR1 is SGHTA, CDR2 FQGNSA. The CDR3 spans 14 residues. The V end lost 3 bases, the J end lost 8 bases, and 16 bases lay between the germline ends. The CDR3 bases are TGTGCCAGCAGCTTTGGGACCCCCCAGATCGGCTACACCTTC. This gives the protein CASSFGTPQIGYTF.

In this sample, this clonotype turned up a few times. The genes are TRBV21-1 and TRBJ2-1; the table's D call TRBD2 went unverified against the DNA. TRBV21-1 is deemed a pseudogene. The CDR3 sequence is 13 residues long. This CDR3 reads CASSLRAFCEQFF. DNA of the CDR3: TGTGCCAGCAGCTTACGGGCCTTCTGTGAGCAGTTCTTC.

In its sample, this clonotype was seen a few times. The chain recombines TRBV9 with TRBJ2-3, with D possibly matching TRBD2 (7 bases). Germline V gene sequence: CDR1 SGDLS, CDR2 YYNGEE. The V end was cut by 6 bases, the J end by 6 bases, with 20 bases between. The CDR3 extends over 15 amino acids. In nucleotides, the CDR3 is TGTGCCAGCAACCCCGCCGGGGGGCCGGGGGATACGCAGTATTTT. Residues: CASNPAGGPGDTQYF.

This chain uses TRBV6-1 with TRBJ1-1; D is unresolved. Germline V gives CDR1 MNHNS, CDR2 SASEGT. The CDR3 consists of 15 residues. V was trimmed by 5 bases and J by 1 base, leaving 14 bases between them. This CDR3 is CASSPSYGRNTEAFF. CDR3 nucleotides: TGTGCCAGCAGTCCTTCTTACGGGAGGAACACTGAAGCTTTCTTT.

This clonotype has only a few counts. The rearrangement uses TRBV12-1 and TRBJ2-1; the table's D call TRBD2 went unverified against the DNA. TRBV12-1 is a documented pseudogene. This CDR3 region has 15 residues. This chain's CDR3 is CASSASGTTDNEQFF. The CDR3 bases are TGTGCCAGCAGCGCCTCCGGGACTACGGACAATGAGCAGTTCTTC.